This T cell receptor beta chain was recorded in a study of shared clonotypes between healthy human individuals. The protocol was immunoSEQ multiplex PCR, while the TCRdb copy is restricted to in-frame clones and leaves out a portion. This sample has around 2.5 million clones, with 90% to 95% found just once. Trimming cost V 4 bases and J 1 base; bases outside gene matches: 5. The CDR3 has 17 amino acids. Germline V CDR1 and CDR2: SGHDT, YYEEEE. This chain links TRBV5-6 with TRBJ2-1; TRBD2 aligns across 13 bases. The sequencing input was naive CD4+ T cells from PBMCs. Subset described: CD45RA+ positively selected. The source of this sequence is a man younger than 30 in good health. Some clones in this sample may be carry-over from other donors' samples. In nucleotides, the CDR3 is TGTGCCAGCAGCGCCGAACTAGCGGGAGGGTCCTACAATGAGCAGTTCTTC. Its translation: CASSAELAGGSYNEQFF.